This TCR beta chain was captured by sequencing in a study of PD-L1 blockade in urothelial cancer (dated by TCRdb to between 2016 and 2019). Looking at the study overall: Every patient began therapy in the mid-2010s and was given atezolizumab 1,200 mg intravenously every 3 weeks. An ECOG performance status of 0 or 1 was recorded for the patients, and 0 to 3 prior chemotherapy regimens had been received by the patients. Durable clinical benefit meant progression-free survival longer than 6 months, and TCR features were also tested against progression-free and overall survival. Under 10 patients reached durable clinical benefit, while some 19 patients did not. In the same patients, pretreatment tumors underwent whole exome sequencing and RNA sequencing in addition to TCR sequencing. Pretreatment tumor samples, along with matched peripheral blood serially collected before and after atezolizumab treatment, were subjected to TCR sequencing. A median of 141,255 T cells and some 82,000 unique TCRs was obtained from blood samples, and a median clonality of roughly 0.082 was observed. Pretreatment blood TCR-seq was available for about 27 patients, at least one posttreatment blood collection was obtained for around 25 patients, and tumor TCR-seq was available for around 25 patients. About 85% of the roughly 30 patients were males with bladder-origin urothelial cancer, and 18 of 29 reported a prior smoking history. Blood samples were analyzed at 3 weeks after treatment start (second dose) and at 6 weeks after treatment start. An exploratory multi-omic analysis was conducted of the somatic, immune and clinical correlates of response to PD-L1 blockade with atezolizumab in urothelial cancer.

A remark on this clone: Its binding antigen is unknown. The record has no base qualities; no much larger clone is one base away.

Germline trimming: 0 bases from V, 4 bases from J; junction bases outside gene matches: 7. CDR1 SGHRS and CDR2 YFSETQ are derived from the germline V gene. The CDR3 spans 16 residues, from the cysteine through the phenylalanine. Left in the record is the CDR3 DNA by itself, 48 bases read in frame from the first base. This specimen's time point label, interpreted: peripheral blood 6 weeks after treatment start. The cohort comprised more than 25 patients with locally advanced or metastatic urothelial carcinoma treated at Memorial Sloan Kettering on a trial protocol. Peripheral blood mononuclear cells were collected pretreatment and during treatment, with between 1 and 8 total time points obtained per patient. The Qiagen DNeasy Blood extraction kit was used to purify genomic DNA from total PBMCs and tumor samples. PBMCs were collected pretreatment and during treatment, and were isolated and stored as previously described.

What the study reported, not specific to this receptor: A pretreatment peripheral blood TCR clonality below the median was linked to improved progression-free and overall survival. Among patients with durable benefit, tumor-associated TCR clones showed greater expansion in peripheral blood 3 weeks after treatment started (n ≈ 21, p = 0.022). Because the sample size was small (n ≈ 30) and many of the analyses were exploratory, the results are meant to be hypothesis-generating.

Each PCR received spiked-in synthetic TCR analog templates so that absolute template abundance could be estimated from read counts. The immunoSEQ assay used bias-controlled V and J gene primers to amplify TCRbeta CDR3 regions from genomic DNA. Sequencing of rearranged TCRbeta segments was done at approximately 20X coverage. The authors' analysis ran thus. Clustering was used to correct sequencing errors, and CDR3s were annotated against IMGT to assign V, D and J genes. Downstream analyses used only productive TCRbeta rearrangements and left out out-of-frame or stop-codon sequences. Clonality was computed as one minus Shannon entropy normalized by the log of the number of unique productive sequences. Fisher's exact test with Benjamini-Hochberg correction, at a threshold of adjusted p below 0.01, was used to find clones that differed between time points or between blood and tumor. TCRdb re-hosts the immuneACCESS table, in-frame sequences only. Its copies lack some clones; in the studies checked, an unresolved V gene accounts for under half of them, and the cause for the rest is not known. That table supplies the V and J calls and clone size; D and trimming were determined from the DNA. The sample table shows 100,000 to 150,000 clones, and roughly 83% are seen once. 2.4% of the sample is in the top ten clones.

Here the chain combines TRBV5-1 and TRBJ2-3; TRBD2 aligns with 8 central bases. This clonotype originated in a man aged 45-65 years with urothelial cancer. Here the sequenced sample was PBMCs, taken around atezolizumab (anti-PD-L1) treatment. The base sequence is TGCGCCAGCAGCTTGGCCTGGGGTAGCGGGGCAGATACGCAGTATTTT. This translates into CASSLAWGSGADTQYF.